This TCR beta chain came from a study of shared clonotypes between healthy human individuals. Turning to the study itself: CD4 naive cells filled three plates per donor, CD4 memory three, CD8 naive two and CD8 memory one.

V trimming: 2 bases; J trimming: 5 bases; junction bases outside the gene matches: 4. In germline, CDR1 is SGHNT, CDR2 YYREEE (reference sequence). The length of the CDR3 is 14 residues. Naive CD8 cells, CD45RO-negative and positively selected for CCR7, excluded terminally differentiated effector memory CD45RA+ cells. This clone showed up just once. The protocol was immunoSEQ multiplex PCR, while the TCRdb copy is restricted to in-frame clones and leaves out a portion. The sample lists about 2,200,000 clones; about 92% were seen once. Material for sequencing was naive CD8+ T cells from PBMCs. The TCR comes from a man younger than 35 in good health. Some clones in this sample may be carry-over from other donors' samples. The chain uses TRBV5-4 and TRBJ2-7; 10 bases agree with TRBD1. The CDR3 DNA sequence: TGTGCCAGCAGCTTTCGGGACAGGGGTGACGAGCAGTACTTC. Protein sequence: CASSFRDRGDEQYF.